Below are 19 T cell receptor beta chains sequenced from a single sample in a study of early T cells in non-severe SARS-CoV-2 infection. TCRdb passed the 5' RACE reads through MiXCR, listing each CDR3 protein once. The sample contains approximately 32,000 distinct CDR3 sequences, 5.8% of which appear only once. Sequencing input: whole blood. The receptors shown here come from an adult who was a healthcare worker with PCR-confirmed SARS-CoV-2 infection or an uninfected control (not recorded which).

This clonotype was observed at least ten times. The genes are TRBV18 and TRBJ2-6, with 9 bases identical to TRBD1. CDR1 and CDR2 from the germline V gene are KGHSH and LQKENI. The ends lost 10 bases at V and 0 bases at J; junction bases unmatched: 7. This CDR3 region has 16 residues. The CDR3 spells CATAGTGSSGANVLTF. CDR3 nucleotides: TGTGCCACCGCCGGGACAGGGTCCTCTGGGGCCAACGTCCTGACTTTC.

The table lists this clonotype with many counts. V gene TRBV28 combines with J gene TRBJ2-5, with TRBD2 matching 7 bases. Unmatched junction bases numbered 23, after V lost 2 bases and J lost 2 bases. Per germline, CDR1 MDHEN and CDR2 SYDVKM. This CDR3 region has 21 residues. The CDR3 DNA sequence: TGTGCCAGCAGTTTAGTCTGGGGCGAGGTTAGCGGGTGGACTTTGCAAGAGACCCAGTACTTC. This encodes CASSLVWGEVSGWTLQETQYF.

This clonotype was seen repeatedly, ten times or more. The CDR3 spells CASGTRRGSPLHF. CDR3 sequence (DNA): TGTGCCAGCGGCACCAGGCGGGGATCACCCCTCCACTTT. V and J are TRBV28 and TRBJ1-6, with unresolved D. Germline CDR1 MDHEN, CDR2 SYDVKM. V shed 8 bases and J shed 10 bases, with 15 bases lying between them. CDR3 length equals 13 residues.

This clonotype was recorded at least ten times. The chain couples TRBV3-1 to TRBJ1-1; unclear D gene. CDR1 and CDR2 from the germline V gene are LGHDT and YNNKEL (reference sequence). Trimming removed 4 bases from V and 4 bases from J, with 13 bases in between. The CDR3 consists of 14 residues. The CDR3 DNA follows: TGTGCCAGCAGCCGAGCTTTGGGGTCCACTGAAGCTTTCTTT. It translates to CASSRALGSTEAFF.

This clonotype was observed at least ten times. The chain recombines TRBV30 with TRBJ2-7; TRBD1 agrees at 7 bases. Germline V CDR1 and CDR2: GTSNPN, SVGIG (reference sequence). Trimming at V came to 1 base and at J to 0 bases, leaving 3 bases not matched to a gene. The CDR3 spans 14 residues. The CDR3 DNA reads TGTGCCTGGAGTGAGGGGACAGTCTCCTACGAGCAGTACTTC. It yields the protein CAWSEGTVSYEQYF.

This clonotype was found a few times. The chain uses TRBV5-1 and TRBJ1-1, with a tentative D call TRBD1 (6 bases). V was shortened by 0 bases and J by 4 bases, with 10 bases between the two germline ends. Germline V gene lookup returns CDR1 SGHRS and CDR2 YFSETQ. This CDR3 spans 14 amino acids. This CDR3 reads CASSLGPGATEAFF. The CDR3 nucleotides read TGCGCCAGCAGCTTGGGGCCAGGGGCCACTGAAGCTTTCTTT.

There are many counts of this clonotype. This chain links TRBV6-4 with TRBJ2-1, with a possible D match to TRBD2 (5 bases). CDR1 is MRHNA, CDR2 SNTAGT, per germline. The CDR3 contains 13 residues. The germline V and J ends were trimmed by 5 bases and 10 bases, with 15 bases remaining between them. This chain's CDR3 is CASSYQVRGEQFF. The CDR3 nucleotides read TGTGCCAGCAGTTACCAAGTTCGGGGAGAGCAGTTCTTC.

Many counts were recorded for this clonotype. V is TRBV7-2 and J is TRBJ2-7, with D maybe TRBD2 (5 bases). Trimming removed 4 bases at V and 3 bases at J, with 10 bases between. The CDR3 is made up of 13 amino acids. Germline loops: CDR1 SGHTA, CDR2 FQGNSA. As DNA, the CDR3 is TGTGCCAGCAGCTCCTCAGAGGGCTACGAGCAGTACTTC. This sequence encodes CASSSSEGYEQYF.

This clonotype was seen many times. The chain recombines TRBV29-1 with TRBJ1-1; D unclear. The V and J ends lost 5 bases and 6 bases respectively, with 7 bases between them. Germline values: CDR1 SQVTM, CDR2 ANQGSEA. CDR3 length equals 10 residues. CDR3 nucleotides: TGCAGCGTTATGTCCGCTGAAGCTTTCTTT. Amino acids: CSVMSAEAFF. The variable domain in full, completed from reference TRBV29-1 and TRBJ1-1, reads SAVISQKPSRDICQRGTSLTIQCQVDSQVTMMFWYRQQPGQSLTLIATANQGSEATYESGFVIDKFPISRPNLTFSTLTVSNMSPEDSSIYLCSVMSAEAFFGQGTRLTVV.

This clonotype was seen repeatedly, ten times or more. The rearrangement uses TRBV20-1 and TRBJ2-1, with TRBD2 matching over 8 bases. The CDR3 runs to 16 residues. Germline values: CDR1 DFQATT, CDR2 SNEGSKA (reference sequence). The junction had 6 bases not matched to a gene; V was cut back by 0 bases and J by 2 bases. The chain's CDR3 is CSARDPTSGAYNEQFF. The CDR3 region has the DNA TGCAGTGCTAGAGACCCAACTAGCGGAGCCTACAATGAGCAGTTCTTC.

This clonotype was counted at least ten times. The rearrangement joins TRBV27 to TRBJ2-3; D is ambiguous. This CDR3 is 14 amino acids long. CDR1 and CDR2 from the germline V gene are MNHEY and SMNVEV (reference sequence). Trimming removed 7 bases at V and 4 bases at J, with 15 bases between. This chain's CDR3 is CASKKSTYPDTQYF. The DNA of the CDR3 is TGTGCCAGCAAAAAATCTACGTATCCAGATACGCAGTATTTT.

At least ten counts were recorded for this clonotype. This rearrangement joins TRBV4-1 to TRBJ1-1; D is unclear. Germline V gives CDR1 MGHRA, CDR2 YSYEKL. The CDR3 spans 12 residues. The germline V and J ends were trimmed by 3 bases and 7 bases, with 9 bases remaining between them. The CDR3 coding sequence is TGCGCCAGCAGCCATGTGGGCGGTGAAGCTTTCTTT. Residues: CASSHVGGEAFF.

In its sample, this clonotype was seen many times. The chain is built from TRBV24-1 and TRBJ1-5, with unresolved D. Germline values: CDR1 KGHDR, CDR2 SFDVKD. The CDR3 totals 16 residues. V lost 1 base to trimming and J lost 0 bases, with 9 bases between them. The DNA of the CDR3 is TGTGCCACCAGTGATTTTTGGAGTTATAGCAATCAGCCCCAGCATTTT. Translated: CATSDFWSYSNQPQHF.

This clonotype was observed many times. The gene calls are TRBV5-1 and TRBJ2-3; 8 nucleotides agree with TRBD1. Losses at the gene ends were 4 bases for V and 7 bases for J; bases not matched to a gene: 11. The germline V gene has CDR1 SGHRS and CDR2 YFSETQ. The CDR3 has 15 residues. The DNA for the CDR3 is TGCGCCAGCAGCAGCCAAGGACAGGGTGTAAATACGCAGTATTTT. This translates into CASSSQGQGVNTQYF.

This clonotype was observed at least ten times. CDR3 sequence reads: CASSQEGETQYF. In nucleotides, the CDR3 is TGTGCCAGCAGCCAAGAAGGAGAGACCCAGTACTTC. The V call is TRBV4-2, the J call TRBJ2-5, with no clear D. V lost 0 bases and J lost 4, with 3 bases in between. Germline CDR1 reads LGHNA; CDR2 reads YNFKEQ. The CDR3 runs 12 residues.

This clonotype showed up many times. The chain couples TRBV2 to TRBJ1-1; D is unresolved. Trimming took 7 bases from V and 4 from J, leaving 4 bases between them. The CDR3 extends over 10 amino acids. CDR1 and CDR2 (germline): SNHLY, FYNNEI. CDR3 DNA: TGTGCCAGCAAGAGCACTGAAGCTTTCTTT. It encodes CASKSTEAFF.

The rearrangement uses TRBV27 and TRBJ2-7; 9 bases are a match to TRBD1. The CDR3 runs to 14 residues. The V segment lost 6 bases and the J segment 5 bases; nucleotides outside the gene matches: 8. Germline values: CDR1 MNHEY, CDR2 SMNVEV (reference sequence). The CDR3 loop reads CASSADRGLNEQYF. The CDR3, as DNA: TGTGCCAGCAGCGCGGACAGGGGATTAAACGAGCAGTACTTC.

In this sample, this clonotype turned up many times. The chain combines TRBV11-2 with TRBJ2-3; the D is unclear. The V end was cut by 5 bases, the J end by 2 bases, with 5 bases between. The CDR3 consists of 12 residues. Germline values: CDR1 SGHAT, CDR2 FQNNGV. The CDR3 region is CASSLFTDTQYF. In DNA form, the CDR3 reads TGTGCCAGCAGCCTATTCACAGATACGCAGTATTTT.

This sequence joins TRBV7-2 and TRBJ1-5; 7 nucleotides agree with TRBD1. The V gene end was trimmed by 4 bases and the J gene end by 3 bases; junction bases not matched to a gene: 6. This CDR3 region has 15 residues. The germline gives CDR1 SGHTA, CDR2 FQGNSA. This CDR3 is CASSSQGVNNQPQHF. The CDR3 DNA sequence: TGTGCCAGCAGCTCTCAGGGGGTAAACAATCAGCCCCAGCATTTT.